This record looks at one T cell receptor (beta chain) sequence and its context. Its antigen has not been determined. No base quality values were provided; no much bigger clone lies one nucleotide off. At one collaborating source in Seattle, patients were enrolled during active infection and were followed longitudinally through the course of disease. Whole blood was collected in K2EDTA tubes by collaborating institutions according to the institutions' own protocols. For TCRbeta analysis, collaborator samples were shipped as frozen whole blood, as isolated PBMCs, or as DNA extracted from either sample type. These data belong to a study of blood T cell repertoires in COVID-19 (TCRdb year 2020). Some background on the complete study: Samples from collaborators originated in the United States, Italy and Spain and spanned both the acute and convalescent phases of COVID-19. The material from the prospective study consisted of cDNA or gDNA derived from T cells, B-cell-depleted T cells, or PBMCs. The dataset comprised deeply sampled blood TCRbeta repertoires from subjects exposed to, actively infected with, or recovered from COVID-19. The repertoires were released in a freely available public database intended as a resource for research on the immune response to SARS-CoV-2. The samples were drawn from two sources: the first 160 participants of the ongoing ImmuneRACE study, and 1,254 subjects contributed by 6 global collaborators. Sample metadata almost always included a de-identified subject ID, COVID-19 status, age in years and sex. Where HLA class I and class II types were available, the types were taken from metadata supplied by the sample provider, not from assay-based typing. What the authors observed across the whole study: The amount of clinical and demographic metadata varied by source and participant and was provided uncurated.

From cysteine to phenylalanine, the CDR3 is 14 amino acids long. Only CDR3 DNA remains: 42 bases, in frame from the first base. Via the germline V gene (reference sequence), CDR1 is MNHNY and CDR2 SVGAGI. Trimming costs V 2 bases and J 5 bases, and their ends lie 12 bases apart. TCRbeta CDR3 regions were amplified from genomic DNA using the immunoSEQ Assay, a bias-controlled multiplex PCR. In the paper's pipeline: Nucleated cell counts per sample were estimated from amplification of reference gene primers within the assay. Sequence reads were collapsed and filtered to measure the absolute abundance of every unique TCRbeta CDR3 rearrangement. For each sample, productive Simpson clonality was calculated by taking the square root of Simpson's diversity index across productive rearrangements. TCRdb holds this immuneACCESS table with in-frame rearrangements only. Some clones are missing; in checked studies, unresolved V genes explain under half, and the rest has no known cause. The V and J calls and clone size come from that table; D and trimming were worked out from the DNA. Here the sample has a few hundred thousand clones; around 90% occur a single time. 2.6% of the sample rests with the top ten.

The sample was peripheral blood. This sequence uses TRBV6-6 and TRBJ1-1, with TRBD1 as a weak D call on 5 bases. The sequence came from a person in their late teens or twenties with COVID-19, enrolled during active disease. The CDR3 reads as follows: CASSYLGGRTEAFF. The DNA reads TGTGCCAGCAGTTACCTGGGGGGTAGAACTGAAGCTTTCTTT.